This TCR beta chain was sequenced for a study of T cells in Graves' hyperthyroidism and ophthalmopathy. This clonotype appeared many times. No antigen is known for it. The CDR3 runs 13 residues. Germline V lookup: CDR1 MNHEY, CDR2 SVGAGI. Trimming took 2 bases from V and 1 from J, leaving 2 bases between them. Using RNA transcripts as the source, TCR beta CDR3 regions were amplified. RT-PCR in the first round (using the HTBI primer set) targeted the TCR CDR3. One entry per CDR3 protein, called by TCRdb with MiXCR from the multiplex PCR reads. The sample includes 300,000 to 350,000 distinct CDR3 sequences, around 14% seen only once; the top ten take approximately 25%. Points from the study as a whole: A model using 13 V-J features told ophthalmopathy apart from stable hyperthyroidism.

V gene TRBV6-5 combines with J gene TRBJ2-2; D is uncertain. The TCR sequence derives from a woman in her twenties or thirties with Graves' hyperthyroidism. The sequencing sample was made of blood. In nucleotides, the CDR3 is TGTGCCAGCAGTTACCTGAACACCGGGGAGCTGTTTTTT. Protein: CASSYLNTGELFF.